This is a list of T cell receptor beta chains from one sample in a study of T-cell memory formation after mild COVID-19. Using its own MiXCR run on the 5' RACE reads, TCRdb lists one record per CDR3 protein. This table holds 450,000 to 650,000 distinct CDR3 sequences, 20% to 25% found once. Sequencing used PBMCs or a T cell subset sorted from them (not recorded which). The receptors shown here come from an adult woman who had mild COVID-19 (a few samples of this study predate the infection). Cell type and time point are not known. Each CDR3 is given with its conserved first and last residue. The D gene is left open where the match is weak. Not all rows give a size; the values are once, few, many and, for expanded clones, a class.

d_gene,v_gene,j_gene,abundance,CDR3aa,CDR3nt
TRBD2,TRBV2,TRBJ2-7,-,CASSEMSSGVSKQYF,TGTGCCAGCAGTGAAATGTCTAGCGGGGTCAGTAAGCAGTACTTC
-,TRBV24-1,TRBJ2-1,many,CATSARVEQFF,TGTGCCACCAGTGCGCGAGTTGAGCAGTTCTTC
-,TRBV29-1,TRBJ1-1,few,CSAATGPNTEAFF,TGCAGCGCCGCGACAGGCCCGAACACTGAAGCTTTCTTT
-,TRBV10-3,TRBJ2-3,-,CAISGAGTDTQYF,TGTGCCATCAGTGGCGCGGGCACAGATACGCAGTATTTT
-,TRBV18,TRBJ1-2,few,CASSPGPTNYGYTF,TGTGCCAGCTCACCGGGGCCGACAAACTATGGCTACACCTTC
-,TRBV24-1,TRBJ2-1,-,CATSDSPERNEQFF,TGTGCCACCAGTGATTCGCCCGAAAGAAATGAGCAGTTCTTC
TRBD2,TRBV5-6,TRBJ2-3,many,CASSPGLAGGADTQYF,TGTGCCAGCAGCCCGGGACTAGCGGGAGGGGCAGATACGCAGTATTTT
-,TRBV6-4,TRBJ2-2,few,CASSDPAGELFF,TGTGCCAGCAGTGACCCGGCCGGGGAGCTGTTTTTT
TRBD2,TRBV6-1,TRBJ2-3,few,CASSSGGAQDTQYF,TGTGCCAGCAGTTCCGGGGGGGCCCAAGATACGCAGTATTTT
TRBD2,TRBV7-2,TRBJ2-2,-,CASSPPGGARTGELFF,TGTGCCAGCAGCCCCCCCGGGGGGGCCCGCACCGGGGAGCTGTTTTTT